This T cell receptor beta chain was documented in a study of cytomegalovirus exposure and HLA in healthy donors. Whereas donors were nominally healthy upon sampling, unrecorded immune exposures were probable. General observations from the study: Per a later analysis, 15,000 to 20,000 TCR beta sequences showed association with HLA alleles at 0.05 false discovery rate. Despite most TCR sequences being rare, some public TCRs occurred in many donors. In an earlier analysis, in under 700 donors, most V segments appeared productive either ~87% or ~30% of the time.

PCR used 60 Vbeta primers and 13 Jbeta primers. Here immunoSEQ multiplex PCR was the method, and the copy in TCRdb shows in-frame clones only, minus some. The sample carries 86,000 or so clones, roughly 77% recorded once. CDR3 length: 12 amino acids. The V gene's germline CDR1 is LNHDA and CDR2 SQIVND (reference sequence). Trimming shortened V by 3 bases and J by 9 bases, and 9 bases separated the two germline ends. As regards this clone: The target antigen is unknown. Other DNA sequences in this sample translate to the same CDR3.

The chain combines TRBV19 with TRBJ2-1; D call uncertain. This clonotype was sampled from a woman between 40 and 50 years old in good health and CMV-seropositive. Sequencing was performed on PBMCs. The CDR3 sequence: CASSIPAGEQFF. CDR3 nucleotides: TGTGCCAGTAGTATCCCGGCAGGTGAGCAGTTCTTC.